This T cell receptor beta chain was profiled in a study of T-cell memory formation after mild COVID-19. Looking at the study overall: TCR clusters were mostly donor specific.

The count of this clonotype is one. MiXCR was run by TCRdb on the 5' RACE reads, yielding one entry per CDR3 protein. Of 550,000 to 650,000 distinct CDR3 sequences in the sample, roughly 17% were seen once. This CDR3 spans 15 amino acids. Germline CDR1 and CDR2: LNHDA and SQIVND (reference sequence). The V end lost 7 bases, the J end lost 3 bases, and 18 bases lay between the germline ends. Input material: PBMCs or a T cell subset sorted from them (not recorded which). The rearrangement links TRBV19 to TRBJ1-2, with no clear D. This clonotype originated in an adult woman who had mild COVID-19 (a few samples of this study predate the infection). Cell type and time point are not known. The CDR3 here is CASKRTPQEDYGYTF. In nucleotides, the CDR3 is TGTGCCAGTAAGAGAACCCCTCAGGAGGACTATGGCTACACCTTC.